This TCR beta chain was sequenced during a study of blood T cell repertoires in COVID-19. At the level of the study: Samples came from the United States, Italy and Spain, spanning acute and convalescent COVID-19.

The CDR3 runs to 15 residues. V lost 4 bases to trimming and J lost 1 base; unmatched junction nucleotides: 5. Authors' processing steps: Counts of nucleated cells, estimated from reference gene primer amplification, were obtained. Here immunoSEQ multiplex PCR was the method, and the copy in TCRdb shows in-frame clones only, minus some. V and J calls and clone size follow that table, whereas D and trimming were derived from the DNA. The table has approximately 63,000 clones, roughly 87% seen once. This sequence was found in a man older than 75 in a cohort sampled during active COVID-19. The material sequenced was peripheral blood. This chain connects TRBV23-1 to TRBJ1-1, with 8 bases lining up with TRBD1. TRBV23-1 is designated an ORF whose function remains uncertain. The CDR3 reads CASSRDRGGNTEAFF. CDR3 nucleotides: TGCGCCAGCAGTCGTGACAGGGGTGGGAACACTGAAGCTTTCTTT.